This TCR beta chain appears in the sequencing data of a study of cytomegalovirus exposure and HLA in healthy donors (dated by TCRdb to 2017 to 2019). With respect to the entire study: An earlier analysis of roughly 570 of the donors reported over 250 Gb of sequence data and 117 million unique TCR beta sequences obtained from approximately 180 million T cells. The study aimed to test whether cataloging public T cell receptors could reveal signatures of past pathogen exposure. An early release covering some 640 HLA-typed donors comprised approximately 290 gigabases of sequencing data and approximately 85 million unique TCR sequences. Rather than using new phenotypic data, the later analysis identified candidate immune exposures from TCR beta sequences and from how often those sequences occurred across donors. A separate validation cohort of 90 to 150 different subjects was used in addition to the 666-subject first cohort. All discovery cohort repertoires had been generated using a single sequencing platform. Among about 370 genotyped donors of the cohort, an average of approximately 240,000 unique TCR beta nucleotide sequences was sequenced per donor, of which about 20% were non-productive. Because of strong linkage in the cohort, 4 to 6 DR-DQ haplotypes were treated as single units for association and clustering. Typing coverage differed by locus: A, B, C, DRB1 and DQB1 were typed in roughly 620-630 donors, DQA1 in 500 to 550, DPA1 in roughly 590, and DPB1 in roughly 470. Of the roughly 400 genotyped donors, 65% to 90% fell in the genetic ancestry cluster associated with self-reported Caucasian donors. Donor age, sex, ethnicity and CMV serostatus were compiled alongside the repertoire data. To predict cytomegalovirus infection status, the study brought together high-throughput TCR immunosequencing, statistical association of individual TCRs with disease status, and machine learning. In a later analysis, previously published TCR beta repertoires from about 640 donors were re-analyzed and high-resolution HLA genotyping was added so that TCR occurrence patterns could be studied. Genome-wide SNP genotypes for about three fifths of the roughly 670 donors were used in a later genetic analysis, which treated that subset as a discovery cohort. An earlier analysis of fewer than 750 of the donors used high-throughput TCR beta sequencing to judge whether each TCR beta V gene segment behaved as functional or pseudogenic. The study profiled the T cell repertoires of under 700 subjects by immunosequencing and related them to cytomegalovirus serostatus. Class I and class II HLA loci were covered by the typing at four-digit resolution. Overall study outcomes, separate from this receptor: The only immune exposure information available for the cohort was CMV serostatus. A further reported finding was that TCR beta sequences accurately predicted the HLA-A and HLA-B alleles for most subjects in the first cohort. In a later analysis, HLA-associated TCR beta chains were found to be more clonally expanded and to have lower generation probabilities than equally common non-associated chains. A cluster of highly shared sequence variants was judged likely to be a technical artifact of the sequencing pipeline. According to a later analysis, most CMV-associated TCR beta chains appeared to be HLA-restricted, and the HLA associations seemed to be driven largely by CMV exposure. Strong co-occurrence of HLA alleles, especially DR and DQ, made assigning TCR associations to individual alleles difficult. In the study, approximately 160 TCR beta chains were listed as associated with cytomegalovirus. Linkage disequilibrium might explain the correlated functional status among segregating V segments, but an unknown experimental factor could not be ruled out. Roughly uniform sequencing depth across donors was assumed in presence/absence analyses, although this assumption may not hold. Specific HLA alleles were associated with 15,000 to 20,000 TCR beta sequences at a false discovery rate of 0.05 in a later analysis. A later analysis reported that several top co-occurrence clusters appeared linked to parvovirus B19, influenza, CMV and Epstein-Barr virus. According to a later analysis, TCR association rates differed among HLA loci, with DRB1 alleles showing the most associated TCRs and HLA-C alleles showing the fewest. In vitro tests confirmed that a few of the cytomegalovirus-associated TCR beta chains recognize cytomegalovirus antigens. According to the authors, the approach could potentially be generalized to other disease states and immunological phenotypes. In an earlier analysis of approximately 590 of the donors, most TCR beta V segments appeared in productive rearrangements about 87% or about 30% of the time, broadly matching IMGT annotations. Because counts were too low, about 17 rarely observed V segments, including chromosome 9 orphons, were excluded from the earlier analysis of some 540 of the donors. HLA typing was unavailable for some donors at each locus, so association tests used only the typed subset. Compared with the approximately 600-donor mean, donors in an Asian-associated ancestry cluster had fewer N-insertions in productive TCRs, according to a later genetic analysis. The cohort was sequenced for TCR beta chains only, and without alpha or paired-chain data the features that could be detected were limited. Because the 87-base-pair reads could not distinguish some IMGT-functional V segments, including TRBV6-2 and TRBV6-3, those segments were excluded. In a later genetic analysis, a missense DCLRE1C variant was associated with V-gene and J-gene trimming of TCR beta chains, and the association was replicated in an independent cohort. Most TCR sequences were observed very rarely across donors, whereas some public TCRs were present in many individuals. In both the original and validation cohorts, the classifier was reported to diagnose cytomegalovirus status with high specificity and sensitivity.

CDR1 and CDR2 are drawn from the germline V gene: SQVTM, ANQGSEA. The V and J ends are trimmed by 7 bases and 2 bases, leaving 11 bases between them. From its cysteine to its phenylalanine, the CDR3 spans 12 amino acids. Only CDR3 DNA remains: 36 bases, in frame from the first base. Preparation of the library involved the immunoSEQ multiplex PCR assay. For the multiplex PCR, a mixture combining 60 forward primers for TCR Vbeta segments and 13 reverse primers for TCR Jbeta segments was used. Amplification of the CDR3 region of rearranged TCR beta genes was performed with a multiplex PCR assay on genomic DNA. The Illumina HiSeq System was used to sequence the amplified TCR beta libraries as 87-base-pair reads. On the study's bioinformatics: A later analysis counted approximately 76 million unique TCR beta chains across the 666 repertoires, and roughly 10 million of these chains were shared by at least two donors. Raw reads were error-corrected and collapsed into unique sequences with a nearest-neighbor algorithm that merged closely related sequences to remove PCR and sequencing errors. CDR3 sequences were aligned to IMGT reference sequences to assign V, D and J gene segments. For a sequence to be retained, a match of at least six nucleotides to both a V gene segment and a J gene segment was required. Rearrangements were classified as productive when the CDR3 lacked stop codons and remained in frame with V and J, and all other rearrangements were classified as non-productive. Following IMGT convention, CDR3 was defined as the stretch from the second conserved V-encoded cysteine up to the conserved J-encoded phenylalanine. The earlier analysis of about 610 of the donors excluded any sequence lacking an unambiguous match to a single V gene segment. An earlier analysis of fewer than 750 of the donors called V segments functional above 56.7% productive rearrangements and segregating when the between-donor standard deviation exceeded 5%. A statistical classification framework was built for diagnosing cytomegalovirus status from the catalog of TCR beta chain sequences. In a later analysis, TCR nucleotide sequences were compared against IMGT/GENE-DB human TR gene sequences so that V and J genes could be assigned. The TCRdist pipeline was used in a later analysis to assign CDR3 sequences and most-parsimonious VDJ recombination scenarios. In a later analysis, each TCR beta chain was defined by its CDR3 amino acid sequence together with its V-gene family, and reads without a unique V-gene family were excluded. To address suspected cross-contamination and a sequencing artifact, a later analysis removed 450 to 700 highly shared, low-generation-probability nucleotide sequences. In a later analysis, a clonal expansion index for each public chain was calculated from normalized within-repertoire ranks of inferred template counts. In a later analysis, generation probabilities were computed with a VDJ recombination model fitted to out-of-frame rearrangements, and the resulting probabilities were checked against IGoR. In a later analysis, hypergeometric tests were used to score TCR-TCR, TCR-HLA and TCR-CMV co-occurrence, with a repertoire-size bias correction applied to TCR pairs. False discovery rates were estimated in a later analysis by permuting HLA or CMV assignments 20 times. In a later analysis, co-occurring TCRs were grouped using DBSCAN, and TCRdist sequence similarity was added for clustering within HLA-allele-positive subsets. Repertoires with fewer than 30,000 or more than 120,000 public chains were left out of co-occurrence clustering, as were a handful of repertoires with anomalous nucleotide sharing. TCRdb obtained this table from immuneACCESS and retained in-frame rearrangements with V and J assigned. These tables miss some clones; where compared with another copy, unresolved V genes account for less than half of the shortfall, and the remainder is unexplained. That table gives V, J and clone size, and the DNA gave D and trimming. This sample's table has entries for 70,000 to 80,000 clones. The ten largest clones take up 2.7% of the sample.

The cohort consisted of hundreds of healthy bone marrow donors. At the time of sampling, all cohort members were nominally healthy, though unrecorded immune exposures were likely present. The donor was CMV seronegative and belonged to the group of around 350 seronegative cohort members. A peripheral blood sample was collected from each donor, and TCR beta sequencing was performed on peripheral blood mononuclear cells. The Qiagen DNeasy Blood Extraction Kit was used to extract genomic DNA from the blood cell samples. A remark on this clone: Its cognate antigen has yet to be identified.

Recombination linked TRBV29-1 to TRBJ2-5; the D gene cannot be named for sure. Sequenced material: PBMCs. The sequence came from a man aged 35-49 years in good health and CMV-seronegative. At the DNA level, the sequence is TGCAGCGCCTATGCCGGGCAAGAGACCCAGTACTTC. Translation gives CSAYAGQETQYF.